The 3 T cell receptor beta chains listed next were all sequenced from one sample in a study of identical twins. Each CDR3 protein is one row after TCRdb ran MiXCR on the 5' RACE reads. The sample has about 890,000 distinct CDR3 sequences; roughly an eighth are singletons. These data are also associated with another study on yellow fever vaccine responses in identical twins.

The specimen sequenced was PBMCs. The source of these receptors is a young woman in good health.

This clonotype was recorded a few times. J is TRBJ1-1 and V is TRBV28; D unclear. Trimming took off 2 bases at V and 10 bases at J, with 11 bases between the two ends. CDR3 length: 12 residues. CDR1 is MDHEN and CDR2 is SYDVKM in the germline V gene. CDR3: CASSLPRDIAFF. CDR3 bases: TGTGCCAGCAGTTTACCCCGTGATATAGCTTTCTTT.

This clonotype was recorded many times. J is TRBJ2-5 and V is TRBV5-1; D unclear. The V and J ends lost 0 bases and 5 bases respectively, with 8 bases between them. This CDR3 is 13 amino acids long. CDR1 and CDR2 (germline): SGHRS, YFSETQ. DNA for the CDR3: TGCGCCAGCAGCTTGGACCAAATCGAGACCCAGTACTTC. Translation: CASSLDQIETQYF.

This clonotype appeared a few times. The chain carries TRBV6-4 and TRBJ2-3; 11 positions match TRBD1. The germline CDR1 and CDR2 sequences are MRHNA and SNTAGT. J gave up 5 bases and V 2 bases, and 0 bases lay outside the gene matches. The CDR3 totals 14 residues. In DNA, the CDR3 is TGTGCCAGCAGTGACGGGACAGGGGGAGATACGCAGTATTTT. It translates to CASSDGTGGDTQYF.